The 7 T cell receptor beta chains below were found in one sample sequenced in a study of CD8 T cells in Susac syndrome. cDNA came from around 0.5 to 1 ug RNA primed by random hexamers. One entry per CDR3 protein results from TCRdb running MiXCR on the immunoSEQ multiplex PCR reads. This sample has 95,000 to 150,000 distinct CDR3 sequences, with 96% found just once. Sample: CD4+ T cells from PBMCs. These receptors were obtained from a human donor with Susac syndrome.

The chain is built from TRBV29-1 and TRBJ2-5, with a weak D call TRBD1 (5 bases). The CDR3 is 12 amino acids. The V gene lost 7 bases and the J gene lost 5 bases, with 14 bases spanning the gap. In germline, CDR1 is SQVTM, CDR2 ANQGSEA. The CDR3: CSAMTDRETQYF. In nucleotides, the CDR3 is TGCAGCGCCATGACAGACCGGGAGACCCAGTACTTC.

V is TRBV5-6 and J is TRBJ2-5; the D gene is possibly TRBD1 (6 bases). Germline loops: CDR1 SGHDT, CDR2 YYEEEE. CDR3 length: 11 residues. Trimming cost V 3 bases and J 8 bases, with 8 bases left between them. The CDR3 loop reads CASSSDRTQYF. CDR3 in DNA: TGTGCCAGCAGCTCGGACAGAACCCAGTACTTC.

The chain combines TRBV29-1 with TRBJ2-5; a possible D gene is TRBD1 (6 bases). Trimming left V 6 bases short and J 9 bases short, with 11 bases between. Germline V lookup: CDR1 SQVTM, CDR2 ANQGSEA. The CDR3 runs 10 residues. The CDR3 protein is CSVISGAQYF. CDR3 nucleotide sequence: TGCAGCGTGATTTCAGGGGCCCAGTACTTC.

This clonotype was counted between two and nine times. The genes are TRBV29-1 and TRBJ1-1; D is unclear. In germline, CDR1 is SQVTM, CDR2 ANQGSEA. This CDR3 region has 11 residues. The germline V and J ends were trimmed by 4 bases and 4 bases, with 7 bases remaining between them. CDR3 in amino acids: CSVGRGTEAFF. The CDR3 DNA reads TGCAGCGTTGGACGGGGCACTGAAGCTTTCTTT. Using reference TRBV29-1 and TRBJ1-1 for the parts outside the CDR3, the full variable domain is SAVISQKPSRDICQRGTSLTIQCQVDSQVTMMFWYRQQPGQSLTLIATANQGSEATYESGFVIDKFPISRPNLTFSTLTVSNMSPEDSSIYLCSVGRGTEAFFGQGTRLTVV.

The chain recombines TRBV20-1 with TRBJ2-2, with D possibly being TRBD1 (5 bases). Germline CDR1 DFQATT, CDR2 SNEGSKA (reference sequence). There are 14 residues in the CDR3. The V and J ends lost 0 bases and 2 bases respectively, with 7 bases between them. The CDR3 loop is CSAREGVNTGELFF. The DNA of the CDR3 is TGCAGTGCTAGAGAAGGGGTAAACACCGGGGAGCTGTTTTTT.

The chain has TRBV5-1 and TRBJ2-2; weak D call: TRBD1 (5 bases). CDR1 SGHRS and CDR2 YFSETQ come from the germline V gene. V lost 1 base, J lost 0 bases, and 7 bases lay in between. This CDR3 is 15 amino acids long. CDR3 nucleotide sequence: TGCGCCAGCAGCTTGCCAGGGTCGAACACCGGGGAGCTGTTTTTT. Translated, it gives CASSLPGSNTGELFF.

In its sample, this clonotype was seen once. The chain joins TRBV28 to TRBJ1-5; D is possibly TRBD1 (6 bases). The V and J ends lost 5 bases and 7 bases respectively, with 15 bases between them. The CDR3 sequence is 14 residues long. The germline V gene has CDR1 MDHEN and CDR2 SYDVKM. The CDR3 nucleotides read TGTGCCAGCAGTCCCCCCGGACAGAGACAGCCCCAGCATTTT. It is translated as CASSPPGQRQPQHF.